The 9 T cell receptor beta chains below all came from one sample that was sequenced in a study of blood T cell repertoires in COVID-19 (TCRdb year 2020). Libraries were built with the immunoSEQ multiplex PCR assay. TCRdb re-hosts the immuneACCESS table, in-frame sequences only. Its copies lack some clones; in the studies checked, an unresolved V gene accounts for under half of them, and the cause for the rest is not known. The table for this sample lists about 72,000 clones; 82% of them were counted only once. The leading ten clones occupy roughly a sixth of the sample. Sequencing was done on a sample of peripheral blood. Source of these receptors: a human donor in a cohort sampled during active COVID-19.

This clone came up a few times. The chain links TRBV11-3 to TRBJ2-7; tentatively, D is TRBD1 (6 bases). This CDR3 has 13 amino acids. V dropped 6 bases and J dropped 7 bases, with 16 bases sitting between them. Per the germline V gene, CDR1 is SGHNT and CDR2 is YENEEA. The DNA for the CDR3 is TGTGCCAGCAGTTATAGGGCAGGGGATGAGCAGTACTTC. Its protein is CASSYRAGDEQYF.

This CDR3 is CASSHQTGGFGYTF. The CDR3 region has the DNA TGTGCCAGCAGCCATCAAACAGGGGGATTTGGCTACACCTTC. The gene calls are TRBV3-1 (or the pseudogene TRBV3-2) and TRBJ1-2; 8 bases are shared with TRBD1. The CDR3 covers 14 residues. Germline V gene lookup returns CDR1 LGHDT and CDR2 YNNKEL (reference sequence). V trimming: 3 bases; J trimming: 7 bases; junction bases outside the gene matches: 7.

This chain connects TRBV9 to TRBJ1-4, with a tentative D call TRBD1 (6 bases). The CDR3 has 16 residues. The germline V and J ends were trimmed by 4 bases and 3 bases, with 16 bases remaining between them. CDR1 and CDR2 from the germline V gene are SGDLS and YYNGEE. The CDR3 nucleotides read TGTGCCAGCAGCACTCGACAGGCTGGGCCTAATGAAAAACTGTTTTTT. Translating it yields CASSTRQAGPNEKLFF.

The chain is built from TRBV19 and TRBJ2-1; D not certain. The V gene's germline CDR1 is LNHDA and CDR2 SQIVND (reference sequence). V lost 3 bases to trimming and J lost 5 bases, with 23 bases between them. The CDR3 is 18 residues long. CDR3 bases: TGTGCCAGTAGTATCCTTAGCCCCGGTGGCAACCTACACAATGAGCAGTTCTTC. This codes for CASSILSPGGNLHNEQFF.

V and J are TRBV5-1 and TRBJ2-7; TRBD1 might be the D (5 bases). The CDR3 is 14 amino acids. Deletions cut 5 bases from V and 4 bases from J, with 16 bases between. The V gene's germline CDR1 is SGHRS and CDR2 YFSETQ. The CDR3 DNA sequence: TGCGCCAGCAGACCTCAGGGAATCTCGTACGAGCAGTACTTC. This gives the protein CASRPQGISYEQYF.

The chain couples TRBV24-1 to TRBJ1-2, with D unresolved. The ends were cut back, 5 bases at V and 8 bases at J, with 14 bases in the middle. Per germline, CDR1 KGHDR and CDR2 SFDVKD. The length of the CDR3 is 13 residues. The CDR3 spells CATSGTSGGGYTF. CDR3 bases: TGTGCCACCAGTGGCACGAGTGGCGGCGGCTACACCTTC.

The gene calls are TRBV18 and TRBJ1-2; D not certain. Germline V gives CDR1 KGHSH, CDR2 LQKENI. The V and J ends lost 2 bases and 6 bases respectively, with 10 bases between them. The CDR3 extends over 13 amino acids. In DNA, the CDR3 is TGTGCCAGCTCACCATCAGAAGAGGATGGCTACACCTTC. Its protein is CASSPSEEDGYTF.

The chain employs TRBV28 and TRBJ2-7, with D possibly matching TRBD1 (5 bases). Trimming stripped 5 bases from V and 4 bases from J, with 15 bases between. Germline V CDR1 and CDR2: MDHEN, SYDVKM. The CDR3 runs to 14 residues. The CDR3 DNA reads TGTGCCAGCAGTCAGGGCTGGTCTGGGTACGAGCAGTACTTC. It is translated as CASSQGWSGYEQYF.

The V gene is TRBV4-3, the J gene TRBJ2-2; D remains unclear. V lost 1 base, J lost 7 bases, and 7 bases lay in between. The CDR3 sequence is 13 residues long. The germline V gene has CDR1 LGHNA and CDR2 YSLEER. The CDR3 DNA reads as TGCGCCAGCAGCCAAGTGCTCGGCGGGGAGCTGTTTTTT. Amino acids: CASSQVLGGELFF.